By sample fraction, the clone carrying this T cell receptor (beta chain) is medium-sized. The entry originates in a study of naive and memory T cell subsets. Amplification of ligated cDNA took four PCR rounds with SP2 and nested alpha and beta constant primers. TCRdb fed the UMI-ligation and nested PCR reads into MiXCR, producing one record per CDR3 protein. The sample consists of about 14,000 distinct CDR3 sequences, 4% to 6.5% of them appearing once. The length of the CDR3 is 14 residues. V lost 6 bases and J 6 bases, leaving 16 bases between the germline ends. The germline gives CDR1 SGHTA, CDR2 FQGNSA. The treatment here: skin biopsy from PPD injection site in Mantoux-positive individual. TCR cDNA received a 3' ligated oligonucleotide that carried a UMI.

This rearrangement joins TRBV7-2 to TRBJ2-3; no definite D call. This TCR was sampled from an adult in good health. The source was skin, collected from a tuberculin skin test site. CDR3 DNA sequence: TGTGCCAGCAGGTCCGCGTCGGTACGGGATACGCAGTATTTT. Translated: CASRSASVRDTQYF. Full variable domain (remainder filled in from reference TRBV7-2 and TRBJ2-3): GAGVSQSPSNKVTEKGKDVELRCDPISGHTALYWYRQSLGQGLEFLIYFQGNSAPDKSGLPSDRFSAERTGGSVSTLTIQRTQQEDSAVYLCASRSASVRDTQYFGPGTRLTVL.